The 22 T cell receptor beta chains in this list originate from one sample, sequenced in a study of T cells in tumors after PD-1 blockade. TCRdb's copy holds only in-frame clones and misses some; the assay was immunoSEQ multiplex PCR. In the table there are some 25,000 clones, 70% to 85% of which are singletons. Specimen: PBMCs, collected after anti-PD-1 treatment. All receptors come from a human donor with basal cell carcinoma.

V gene TRBV9 combines with J gene TRBJ1-1; D is ambiguous. The V end was cut by 5 bases, the J end by 0 bases, with 11 bases between. The CDR3 is made up of 14 amino acids. CDR1 and CDR2 from the germline V gene are SGDLS and YYNGEE. CDR3 coding DNA: TGTGCCAGCAGTGAGGTACTTATGAACACTGAAGCTTTCTTT. Encoded protein: CASSEVLMNTEAFF.

This clone was seen a handful of times. CDR3 region: CASSPSPGVGWGNQPQHF. As DNA, the CDR3 is TGTGCCAGCTCACCCTCACCGGGTGTTGGATGGGGGAATCAGCCCCAGCATTTT. The chain couples TRBV18 to TRBJ1-5; D perhaps matches TRBD1 (5 bases). Germline CDR1 KGHSH, CDR2 LQKENI. The CDR3 loop spans 18 amino acids. With 3 bases removed from V and 4 bases from J, the gap between germline ends came to 22 bases.

This clone was detected only once. V and J are TRBV30 and TRBJ1-1, with 10 bases matching TRBD1. The CDR3 consists of 15 residues. J lost 1 base, V lost 2 bases, and 4 bases had no gene match. The germline V gene encodes CDR1 GTSNPN and CDR2 SVGIG (reference sequence). CDR3 in amino acids: CAWSPRQGANTEAFF. Written as DNA, the CDR3 is TGTGCCTGGAGTCCGCGACAGGGGGCGAACACTGAAGCTTTCTTT.

The table lists this clone with a few counts. V gene TRBV27 combines with J gene TRBJ1-3; TRBD1 might be the D (5 bases). Germline CDR1 is MNHEY and CDR2 is SMNVEV (reference sequence). The V and J ends lost 5 bases and 2 bases respectively, with 19 bases between them. The CDR3 sequence is 17 residues long. This CDR3 reads CASSPLFLRGTGNTIYF. The CDR3 DNA sequence: TGTGCCAGCAGTCCCCTATTCCTAAGGGGAACTGGAAACACCATATATTTT.

The genes are TRBV18 and TRBJ2-3; D is perhaps TRBD2 (6 bases). The CDR3 is 15 amino acids. V lost 6 bases and J lost 0, with 13 bases in between. CDR1 and CDR2 from the germline V gene are KGHSH and LQKENI. CDR3 protein: CASSPEGTSTDTQYF. The CDR3 nucleotides read TGTGCCAGCTCTCCGGAGGGGACTAGCACAGATACGCAGTATTTT.

This clone has only a few counts. This chain connects TRBV5-5 to TRBJ1-2, with D maybe TRBD1 (6 bases). CDR3 size: 13 residues. Germline values: CDR1 SGHKS, CDR2 YYEKEE (reference sequence). Trimming left V 0 bases short and J 8 bases short, with 11 bases between. The CDR3 loop reads CASSLDRVVGYTF. The DNA of the CDR3 is TGTGCCAGCAGCTTGGACAGGGTAGTCGGCTACACCTTC.

The chain couples TRBV5-1 to TRBJ2-3, with D perhaps TRBD2 (6 bases). V was clipped by 1 base and J by 4 bases, with 13 bases between them. CDR3 length: 15 residues. CDR1 and CDR2 from the germline V gene are SGHRS and YFSETQ. The CDR3 DNA sequence: TGCGCCAGCAGCTTGTGGCGGGGAAGCCCAGATACGCAGTATTTT. The encoded protein is CASSLWRGSPDTQYF. Full variable domain (rest looked up from reference TRBV5-1 and TRBJ2-3): KAGVTQTPRYLIKTRGQQVTLSCSPISGHRSVSWYQQTPGQGLQFLFEYFSETQRNKGNFPGRFSGRQFSNSRSEMNVSTLELGDSALYLCASSLWRGSPDTQYFGPGTRLTVL.

V gene TRBV2 combines with J gene TRBJ1-2, with a possible D match to TRBD1 (5 bases). Looked up from germline, CDR1 is SNHLY and CDR2 is FYNNEI. The CDR3 length is 14 residues. V lost 6 bases, J lost 3 bases, and 14 bases lay in between. The CDR3 DNA reads as TGTGCCAGCAGAGTCCAGGGAGGAGACTATGGCTACACCTTC. Its translation: CASRVQGGDYGYTF. The full variable domain, completed using reference TRBV2 and TRBJ1-2, is EPEVTQTPSHQVTQMGQEVILRCVPISNHLYFYWYRQILGQKVEFLVSFYNNEISEKSEIFDDQFSVERPDGSNFTLKIRSTKLEDSAMYFCASRVQGGDYGYTFGSGTRLTVV.

CDR3 nucleotides: TGCGCCAGCAGTGACCGAGGACAGTCCGAGCAGTACTTC. Its translation: CASSDRGQSEQYF. The chain combines TRBV10-1 with TRBJ2-7, with D possibly matching TRBD1 (6 bases). Trimming took off 3 bases at V and 6 bases at J, with 12 bases between the two ends. Per germline, CDR1 WNHNN and CDR2 SYGVQD (reference sequence). The CDR3 is 13 residues long.

This chain connects TRBV5-1 to TRBJ2-3, with D unresolved. Trimming took 1 base from V and 2 from J, leaving 11 bases between them. The CDR3 contains 15 residues. Germline V gene lookup returns CDR1 SGHRS and CDR2 YFSETQ. CDR3 loop: CASSLRSGSTDTQYF. The CDR3 nucleotides read TGCGCCAGCAGCTTGCGGTCAGGATCCACAGATACGCAGTATTTT.

V and J are TRBV30 and TRBJ1-2; D remains unclear. V gave up 2 bases and J gave up 4 bases, with 8 bases separating them. Germline V lookup: CDR1 GTSNPN, CDR2 SVGIG (reference sequence). CDR3 size: 12 residues. The CDR3 DNA reads as TGTGCCTGGAGTTTAGCGAGCTATGGCTACACCTTC. Amino acids: CAWSLASYGYTF.

The chain joins TRBV9 to TRBJ2-1; 9 bases agree with TRBD2. Germline assignment: CDR1 SGDLS and CDR2 YYNGEE. This CDR3 is 19 amino acids long. V gave up 0 bases and J gave up 9 bases; unmatched junction bases: 19. The CDR3 DNA reads as TGTGCCAGCAGCGTAGCTCTTGGGGGCGGGGGGGCCCCGGGCGGTGAGCAGTTCTTC. Protein sequence: CASSVALGGGGAPGGEQFF.

This chain uses TRBV13 with TRBJ2-1; TRBD2 agrees at 10 bases. Germline CDR1 is PRHDT and CDR2 is FYEKMQ (reference sequence). J gave up 1 base and V 5 bases, and 8 bases lay outside the gene matches. The CDR3 has 17 amino acids. In DNA, the CDR3 is TGTGCCAGCAGCCCCCGGACTAGCGGAGCGTCCTACAATGAGCAGTTCTTC. Its protein is CASSPRTSGASYNEQFF.

The chain employs TRBV3-1 (or the pseudogene TRBV3-2) and TRBJ2-3; D is perhaps TRBD2 (7 bases). The ends were cut back, 1 base at V and 2 bases at J, with 13 bases in the middle. CDR3 size: 16 residues. From germline, CDR1 is LGHDT and CDR2 YNNKEL (reference sequence). Written as DNA, the CDR3 is TGTGCCAGCAGCCAAGGCTCCGGGGGGCCCACAGATACGCAGTATTTT. It codes for CASSQGSGGPTDTQYF.

The rearrangement uses TRBV4-1 and TRBJ1-6, with no clear D. The V end lost 0 bases, the J end lost 0 bases, and 12 bases lay between the germline ends. The CDR3 has 18 amino acids. Germline CDR1 MGHRA, CDR2 YSYEKL. The CDR3 protein is CASSQDLASLSYNSPLHF. Written as DNA, the CDR3 is TGCGCCAGCAGCCAAGATTTGGCCTCCCTCTCCTATAATTCACCCCTCCACTTT.

The J gene is TRBJ2-7, the V gene TRBV19; TRBD2 is a possible D gene (6 bases). The V and J ends lost 2 bases and 3 bases respectively, with 14 bases between them. CDR3 length equals 15 residues. Germline CDR1 LNHDA, CDR2 SQIVND (reference sequence). CDR3 sequence (DNA): TGTGCCAGTAGTATAACGGGGGTAGGGGACTACGAGCAGTACTTC. Its protein product is CASSITGVGDYEQYF.

The rearrangement uses TRBV10-3 and TRBJ2-2, with D perhaps assigned TRBD1 or TRBD2 (5 bases each). The ends were cut back, 2 bases at V and 4 bases at J, with 5 bases in the middle. Germline V lookup: CDR1 ENHRY, CDR2 SYGVKD. The CDR3 consists of 13 residues. The chain's CDR3 is CAISEGTTGELFF. DNA for the CDR3: TGTGCCATCAGTGAGGGGACCACCGGGGAGCTGTTTTTT.

The chain joins TRBV11-3 to TRBJ2-2; no reliable D call. The V and J ends lost 0 bases and 3 bases respectively, with 20 bases between them. Germline CDR1 reads SGHNT; CDR2 reads YENEEA. The CDR3 totals 19 residues. As DNA, the CDR3 is TGTGCCAGCAGCTTAGAGGGCTGGGCTACGGATGGGGACACCGGGGAGCTGTTTTTT. Amino acids: CASSLEGWATDGDTGELFF.

The chain joins TRBV3-1 (or the pseudogene TRBV3-2) to TRBJ2-1, with D perhaps matching TRBD2 (5 bases). V was shortened by 1 base and J by 10 bases, with 11 bases between the two germline ends. Germline CDR1 and CDR2: LGHDT and YNNKEL (reference sequence). The CDR3 contains 13 residues. In DNA form, the CDR3 reads TGTGCCAGCAGCCAAGCTCCTCGGGGAGAGCAGTTCTTC. It encodes CASSQAPRGEQFF.

J is TRBJ2-3 and V is TRBV5-1; TRBD1 might be the D (5 bases). The CDR3 is 15 residues long. Germline V lookup: CDR1 SGHRS, CDR2 YFSETQ. V was cut by 1 base and J by 1 base, with 10 bases left in between. The DNA for the CDR3 is TGCGCCAGCAGCTTGAGGGGATTGGGCACAGATACGCAGTATTTT. This gives the protein CASSLRGLGTDTQYF.

There are a few counts of this clone. The gene calls are TRBV5-8 and TRBJ2-7, with D perhaps TRBD1 (6 bases). Germline V CDR1 and CDR2: SGHTS, YDEGEE. The CDR3 has 15 amino acids. V gave up 0 bases and J gave up 5 bases, with 15 bases separating them. The CDR3 region is CASSLDPGTRDEQYF. The DNA for the CDR3 is TGTGCCAGCAGCTTGGATCCTGGGACAAGGGACGAGCAGTACTTC.

The chain carries TRBV5-4 and TRBJ2-2, with D tentatively TRBD2 (6 bases). The ends were cut back, 0 bases at V and 2 bases at J, with 14 bases in the middle. CDR1 and CDR2 (germline): SGHNT, YYREEE (reference sequence). This CDR3 spans 17 amino acids. CDR3 coding DNA: TGTGCCAGCAGCTTGGGGGTAGCGGAATCCAACACCGGGGAGCTGTTTTTT. Translating gives CASSLGVAESNTGELFF.